The clone carrying this T cell receptor beta chain was picked up one time. Enrolled during active infection, Seattle patients were then followed longitudinally. The data derive from a study of blood T cell repertoires in COVID-19. This CDR3 is 14 amino acids long. Deletions cut 4 bases from V and 3 bases from J, with 12 bases between. CDR1 and CDR2 from the germline V gene are SNHLY and FYNNEI. Study processing details: Amplification from reference gene primers served as the basis for estimated nucleated cell counts. Assay used: immunoSEQ multiplex PCR; TCRdb lists only in-frame clones, some missing. That table furnishes V, J and clone size, whereas the DNA furnished D and trimming. The table has 150,000 to 200,000 clones, about four fifths seen once.

The chain combines TRBV2 with TRBJ1-1; D unresolved. Material: peripheral blood. The origin of this receptor is a woman aged 80 or over with COVID-19, enrolled during active disease. DNA for the CDR3: TGTGCCAGCAGTGCTAAGATGAGATACACTGAAGCTTTCTTT. The encoded protein is CASSAKMRYTEAFF. The whole variable domain, filled in from reference TRBV2 and TRBJ1-1, reads EPEVTQTPSHQVTQMGQEVILRCVPISNHLYFYWYRQILGQKVEFLVSFYNNEISEKSEIFDDQFSVERPDGSNFTLKIRSTKLEDSAMYFCASSAKMRYTEAFFGQGTRLTVV.